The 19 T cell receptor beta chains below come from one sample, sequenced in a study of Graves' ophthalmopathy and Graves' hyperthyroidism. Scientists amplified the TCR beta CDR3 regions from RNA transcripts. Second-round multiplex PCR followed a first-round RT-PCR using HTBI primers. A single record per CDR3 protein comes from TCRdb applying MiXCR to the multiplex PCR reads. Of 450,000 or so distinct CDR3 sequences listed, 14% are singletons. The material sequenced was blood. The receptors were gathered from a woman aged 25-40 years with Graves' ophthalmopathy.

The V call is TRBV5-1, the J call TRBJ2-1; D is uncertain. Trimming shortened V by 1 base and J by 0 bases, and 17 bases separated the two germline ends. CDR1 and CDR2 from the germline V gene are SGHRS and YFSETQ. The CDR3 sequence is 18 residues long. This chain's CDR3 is CASSLNGPRSPSYNEQFF. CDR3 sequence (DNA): TGCGCCAGCAGCTTGAACGGACCGAGGTCGCCCTCCTACAATGAGCAGTTCTTC.

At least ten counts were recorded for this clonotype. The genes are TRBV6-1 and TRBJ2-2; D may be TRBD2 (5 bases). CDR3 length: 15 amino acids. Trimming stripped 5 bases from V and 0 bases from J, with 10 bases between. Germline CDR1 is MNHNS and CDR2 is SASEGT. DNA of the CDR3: TGTGCCAGCAGTAGGACCGGGGCGAACACCGGGGAGCTGTTTTTT. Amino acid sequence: CASSRTGANTGELFF.

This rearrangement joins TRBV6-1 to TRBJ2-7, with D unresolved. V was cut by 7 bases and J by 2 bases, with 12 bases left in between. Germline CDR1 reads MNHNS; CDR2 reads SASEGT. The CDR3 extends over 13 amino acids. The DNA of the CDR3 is TGTGCCAGCACATCCGGTAACCCCTACGAGCAGTACTTC. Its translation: CASTSGNPYEQYF.

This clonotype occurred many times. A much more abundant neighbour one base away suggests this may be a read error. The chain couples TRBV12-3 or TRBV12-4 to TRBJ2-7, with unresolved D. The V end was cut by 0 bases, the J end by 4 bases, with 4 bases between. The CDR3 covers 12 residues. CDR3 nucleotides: TGTGCCAGCAGTTTAGCTGTTTACGAGCAGTACTTC. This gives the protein CASSLAVYEQYF.

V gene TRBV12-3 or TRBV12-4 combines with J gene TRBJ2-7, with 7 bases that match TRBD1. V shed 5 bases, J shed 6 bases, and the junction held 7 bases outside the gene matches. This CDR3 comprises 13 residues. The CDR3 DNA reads TGTGCCAGCAGTCAGCAACAGGGGTTCGAGCAGTACTTC. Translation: CASSQQQGFEQYF.

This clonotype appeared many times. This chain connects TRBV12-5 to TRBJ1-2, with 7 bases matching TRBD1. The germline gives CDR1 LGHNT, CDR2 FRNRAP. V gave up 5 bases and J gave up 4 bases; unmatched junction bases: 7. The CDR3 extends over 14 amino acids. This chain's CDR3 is CASGRDSLTYGYTF. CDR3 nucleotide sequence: TGTGCTAGTGGTCGGGACAGCTTAACCTATGGCTACACCTTC.

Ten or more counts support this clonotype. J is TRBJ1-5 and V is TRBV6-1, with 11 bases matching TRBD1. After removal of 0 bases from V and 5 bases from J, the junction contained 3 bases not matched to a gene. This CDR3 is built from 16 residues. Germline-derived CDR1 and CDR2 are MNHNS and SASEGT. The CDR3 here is CASSEAEGQGDQPQHF. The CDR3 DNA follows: TGTGCCAGCAGTGAAGCGGAGGGACAGGGGGATCAGCCCCAGCATTTT.

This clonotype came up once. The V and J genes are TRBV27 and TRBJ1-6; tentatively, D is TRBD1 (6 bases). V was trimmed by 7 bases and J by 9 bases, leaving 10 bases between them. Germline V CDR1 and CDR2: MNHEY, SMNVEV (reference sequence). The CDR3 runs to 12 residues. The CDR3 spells CASKTGSSPLHF. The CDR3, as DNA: TGTGCCAGCAAGACAGGAAGTTCACCCCTCCACTTT.

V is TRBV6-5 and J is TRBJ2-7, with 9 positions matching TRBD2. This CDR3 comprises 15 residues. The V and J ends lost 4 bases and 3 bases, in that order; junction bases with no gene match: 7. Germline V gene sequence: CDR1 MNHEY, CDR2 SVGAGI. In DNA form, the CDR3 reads TGTGCCAGCAGTTTGAGATTAGCGGGGGACTACGAGCAGTACTTC. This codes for CASSLRLAGDYEQYF.

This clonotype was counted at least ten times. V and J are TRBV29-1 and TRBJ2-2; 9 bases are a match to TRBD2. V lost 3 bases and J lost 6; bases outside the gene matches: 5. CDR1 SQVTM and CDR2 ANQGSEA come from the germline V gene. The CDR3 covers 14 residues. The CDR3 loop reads CSVDLAGRPGELFF. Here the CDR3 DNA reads TGCAGCGTTGACCTAGCGGGAAGACCCGGGGAGCTGTTTTTT.

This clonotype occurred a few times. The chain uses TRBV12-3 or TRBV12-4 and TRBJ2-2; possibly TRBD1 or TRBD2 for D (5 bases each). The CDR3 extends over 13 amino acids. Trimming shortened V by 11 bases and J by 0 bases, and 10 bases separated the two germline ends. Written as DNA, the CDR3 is TGTGCCTCGGGGCCCTCGAACACCGGGGAGCTGTTTTTT. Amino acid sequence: CASGPSNTGELFF.

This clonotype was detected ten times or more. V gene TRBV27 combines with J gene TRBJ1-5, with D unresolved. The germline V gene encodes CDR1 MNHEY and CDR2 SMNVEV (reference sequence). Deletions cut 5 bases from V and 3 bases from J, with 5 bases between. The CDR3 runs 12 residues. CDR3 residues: CASSQINQPQHF. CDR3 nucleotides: TGTGCCAGCAGTCAAATCAATCAGCCCCAGCATTTT.

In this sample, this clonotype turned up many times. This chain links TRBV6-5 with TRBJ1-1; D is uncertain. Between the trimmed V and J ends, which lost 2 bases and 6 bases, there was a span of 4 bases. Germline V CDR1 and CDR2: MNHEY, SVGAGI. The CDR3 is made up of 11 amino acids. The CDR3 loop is CASSYSSEAFF. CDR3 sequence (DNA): TGTGCCAGCAGTTACAGTTCTGAAGCTTTCTTT.

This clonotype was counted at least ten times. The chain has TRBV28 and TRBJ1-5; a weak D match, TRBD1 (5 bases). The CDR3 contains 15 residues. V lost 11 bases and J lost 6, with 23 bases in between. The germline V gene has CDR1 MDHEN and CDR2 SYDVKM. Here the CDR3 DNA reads TGTGCCTCCTGCAGGGAGGGAAAAACTGTTCAGCCCCAGCATTTT. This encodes CASCREGKTVQPQHF.

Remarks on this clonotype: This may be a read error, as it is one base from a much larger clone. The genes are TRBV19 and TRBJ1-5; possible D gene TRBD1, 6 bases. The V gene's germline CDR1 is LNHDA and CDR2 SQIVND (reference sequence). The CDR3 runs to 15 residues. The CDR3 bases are TGTGCCAGTAGTATAGTGCGGGGGGACAATCAGCCCCAGCGTTTT. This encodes CASSIVRGDNQPQRF. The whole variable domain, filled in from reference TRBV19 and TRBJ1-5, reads DGGITQSPKYLFRKEGQNVTLSCEQNLNHDAMYWYRQDPGQGLRLIYYSQIVNDFQKGDIAEGYSVSREKKESFPLTVTSAQKNPTAFYLCASSIVRGDNQPQRFGDGTRLSIL.

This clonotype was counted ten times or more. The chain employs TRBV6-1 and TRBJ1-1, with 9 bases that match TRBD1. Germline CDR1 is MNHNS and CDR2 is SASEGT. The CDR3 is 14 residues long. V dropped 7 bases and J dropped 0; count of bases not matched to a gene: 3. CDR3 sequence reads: CASNGQGLNTEAFF. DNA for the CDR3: TGTGCCAGCAACGGACAGGGGCTGAACACTGAAGCTTTCTTT.

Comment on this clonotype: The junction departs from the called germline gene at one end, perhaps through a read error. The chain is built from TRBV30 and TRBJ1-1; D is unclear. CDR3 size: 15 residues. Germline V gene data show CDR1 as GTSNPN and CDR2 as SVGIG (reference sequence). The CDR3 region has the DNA TGTGCCTGGAGTCTACCAAGGAGTGGGCACACTGAAGCTTGCTTT. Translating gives CAWSLPRSGHTEACF. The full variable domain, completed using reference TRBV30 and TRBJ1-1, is SQTIHQWPATLVQPVGSPLSLECTVEGTSNPNLYWYRQAAGRGLQLLFYSVGIGQISSEVPQNLSASRPQDRQFILSSKKLLLSDSGFYLCAWSLPRSGHTEACFGQGTRLTVV.

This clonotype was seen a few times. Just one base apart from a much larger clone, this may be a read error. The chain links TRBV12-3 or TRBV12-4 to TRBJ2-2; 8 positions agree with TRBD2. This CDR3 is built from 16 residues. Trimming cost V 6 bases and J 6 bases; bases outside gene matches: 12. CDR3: CASSLAGPGVAGELFF. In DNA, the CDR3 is TGTGCCAGCAGCCTAGCGGGCCCCGGGGTCGCCGGGGAGCTGTTTTTT.

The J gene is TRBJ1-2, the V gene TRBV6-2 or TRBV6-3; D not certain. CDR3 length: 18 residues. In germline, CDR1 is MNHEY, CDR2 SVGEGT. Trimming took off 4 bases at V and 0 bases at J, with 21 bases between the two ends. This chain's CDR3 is CASSWWFFGFHSNYGYTF. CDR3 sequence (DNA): TGTGCCAGCAGTTGGTGGTTCTTCGGGTTTCATTCTAACTATGGCTACACCTTC.